This entry describes one T cell receptor (beta chain). TCRdb's table, derived via immunoSEQ multiplex PCR, lists solely in-frame clones and lacks some. The sample records 290,000 or so clones, roughly 86% being singletons. This specimen comes from a study of blood T cell repertoires in COVID-19. Germline V gene data show CDR1 as SGHKS and CDR2 as YYEKEE (reference sequence). The CDR3 extends over 18 amino acids. J gave up 0 bases and V 0 bases, and 6 bases lay outside the gene matches. V is TRBV5-5 and J is TRBJ2-6, with 7 bases that match TRBD1. This sequence originates from a woman aged 18-35 years who had recovered from COVID-19. Specimen: PBMCs or T cells enriched from blood (not recorded which). CDR3 sequence: CASSLVSAGGSGANVLTF. The CDR3 DNA follows: TGTGCCAGCAGCTTGGTATCCGCAGGGGGCTCTGGGGCCAACGTCCTGACTTTC.